The 18 T cell receptor beta chains given below trace back to one sample, sequenced in a study of blood T cells in healthy people across ages. A second PCR, run for about 6 to 11 cycles, used a sample-barcoded 5' primer plus a J-beta primer mix. In TCRdb, the 5' RACE reads were re-called with MiXCR into one record per CDR3 protein. The profile shows around 1,000,000 distinct CDR3 sequences, more than 30% of them singletons. The sample consisted of blood. The receptors come from a man younger than 35 in good health.

About this clonotype: One end of the junction fails to match germline, which may point to a read error. V and J are TRBV18 and TRBJ2-3; TRBD2 matches 11 bases. The length of the CDR3 is 16 residues. Germline V lookup: CDR1 KGHSH, CDR2 LQKENI. The CDR3 protein is CASSPGLAEITGTQYF. The CDR3 DNA reads TGTGCCAGCTCCCCGGGACTAGCGGAAATCACAGGTACGCAGTATTTT. Supplemented by reference TRBV18 and TRBJ2-3, the full variable domain reads NAGVMQNPRHLVRRRGQEARLRCSPMKGHSHVYWYRQLPEEGLKFMVYLQKENIIDESGMPKERFSAEFPKEGPSILRIQQVVRGDSAAYFCASSPGLAEITGTQYFGPGTRLTVL.

The V gene is TRBV20-1, the J gene TRBJ2-7, with 9 positions matching TRBD2. The CDR3 contains 14 residues. Germline V gene data show CDR1 as DFQATT and CDR2 as SNEGSKA (reference sequence). Trimming at V came to 3 bases and at J to 1 base, leaving 4 bases not matched to a gene. CDR3 coding DNA: TGCAGTGCTAGTCCCAGCGGGGGGTCCTACGAGCAGTACTTC. Protein product: CSASPSGGSYEQYF.

This clonotype was counted a single time. Written as DNA, the CDR3 is TGTGCCAGCTCACGCAATTTCGGGACCGATTCTAACTATGGCTACACCTTC. Amino acid sequence: CASSRNFGTDSNYGYTF. The rearrangement joins TRBV18 to TRBJ1-2, with a tentative D call TRBD1 (5 bases). Between the trimmed V and J ends, which lost 4 bases and 0 bases, there was a span of 18 bases. The germline CDR1 and CDR2 sequences are KGHSH and LQKENI. The CDR3 runs 17 residues. The entire variable domain, with the rest obtained from reference TRBV18 and TRBJ1-2, is as follows: NAGVMQNPRHLVRRRGQEARLRCSPMKGHSHVYWYRQLPEEGLKFMVYLQKENIIDESGMPKERFSAEFPKEGPSILRIQQVVRGDSAAYFCASSRNFGTDSNYGYTFGSGTRLTVV.

The chain employs TRBV12-3 or TRBV12-4 and TRBJ1-5; a possible D gene is TRBD1 (5 bases). There are 15 residues in the CDR3. V lost 2 bases to trimming and J lost 3 bases, with 11 bases between them. The CDR3 is CASSLPTAFNQPQHF. The CDR3 DNA is TGTGCCAGCAGTTTACCGACAGCCTTCAATCAGCCCCAGCATTTT.

The V gene is TRBV12-3 or TRBV12-4, the J gene TRBJ1-1; 10 nucleotides agree with TRBD1. The CDR3 is 16 amino acids. V shed 5 bases, J shed 0 bases, and the junction held 6 bases outside the gene matches. DNA of the CDR3: TGTGCCAGCAGTCCGGGACAGGGGCTAGTGAACACTGAAGCTTTCTTT. Translated, it gives CASSPGQGLVNTEAFF.

V and J are TRBV25-1 and TRBJ1-4, with D unresolved. The V gene's germline CDR1 is MGHDK and CDR2 SYGVNS. CDR3 length: 14 amino acids. Trimming removed 8 bases at V and 4 bases at J, with 14 bases between. The CDR3 here is CASSSSVVNEKLFF. Written as DNA, the CDR3 is TGTGCCAGCTCATCCTCAGTCGTTAATGAAAAACTGTTTTTT.

The chain combines TRBV20-1 with TRBJ1-5; a possible D gene is TRBD1 (6 bases). The CDR3 length is 13 residues. V was pared by 6 bases and J by 6 bases, with 15 bases between. Looked up from germline, CDR1 is DFQATT and CDR2 is SNEGSKA (reference sequence). CDR3 bases: TGCAGTGCCAGCGGACAGTACAGTCAGCCCCAGCATTTT. Its protein is CSASGQYSQPQHF.

The rearrangement links TRBV2 to TRBJ1-1; TRBD1 is a possible D gene (6 bases). The CDR3 is 14 residues long. V lost 6 bases to trimming and J lost 4 bases, with 15 bases between them. Per germline, CDR1 SNHLY and CDR2 FYNNEI. This CDR3 is CASRDWEGGTEAFF. The CDR3 region has the DNA TGTGCCAGCAGAGACTGGGAGGGGGGCACTGAAGCTTTCTTT.

V and J are TRBV7-9 and TRBJ2-5; 8 nucleotides match TRBD2. J gave up 2 bases and V 3 bases, and 20 bases lay outside the gene matches. The CDR3 has 20 amino acids. Germline V lookup: CDR1 SEHNR, CDR2 FQNEAQ (reference sequence). The CDR3 region is CASSLSNDWLPAGVQETQYF. The CDR3 coding sequence is TGTGCCAGCAGCTTGTCGAATGATTGGCTCCCAGCGGGGGTTCAAGAGACCCAGTACTTC.

The chain recombines TRBV7-2 with TRBJ2-3, with TRBD1 matching over 9 bases. Germline CDR1 reads SGHTA; CDR2 reads FQGNSA. V trimming: 4 bases; J trimming: 6 bases; junction bases outside the gene matches: 8. The CDR3 is 15 residues long. Here the CDR3 reads CASSYRDRVVDTQYF. The CDR3, as DNA: TGTGCCAGCAGCTACCGGGACAGGGTAGTGGATACGCAGTATTTT.

V is TRBV5-1 and J is TRBJ2-5, with 9 nucleotides matching TRBD1. Trimming at V came to 1 base and at J to 2 bases, leaving 6 bases not matched to a gene. The CDR3 covers 16 residues. Per germline, CDR1 SGHRS and CDR2 YFSETQ. The CDR3 DNA is TGCGCCAGCAGCTTGACCGGGACAGGGCAACAAGAGACCCAGTACTTC. Encoded protein: CASSLTGTGQQETQYF. The whole variable domain, filled in from reference TRBV5-1 and TRBJ2-5, reads KAGVTQTPRYLIKTRGQQVTLSCSPISGHRSVSWYQQTPGQGLQFLFEYFSETQRNKGNFPGRFSGRQFSNSRSEMNVSTLELGDSALYLCASSLTGTGQQETQYFGPGTRLLVL.

In its sample, this clonotype was seen once. This chain joins TRBV6-1 and TRBJ2-2, with TRBD1 as a possible D gene (6 bases). This CDR3 is built from 17 residues. Germline assignment: CDR1 MNHNS and CDR2 SASEGT. V was clipped by 2 bases and J by 4 bases, with 17 bases between them. The CDR3 region has the DNA TGTGCCAGCAGTGAATCATTTCACAGGGTGGGCACCGGGGAGCTGTTTTTT. Protein sequence: CASSESFHRVGTGELFF.

In its sample, this clonotype was seen many times. The gene calls are TRBV12-3 or TRBV12-4 and TRBJ1-2; the D gene is possibly TRBD1 (5 bases). The V gene lost 1 base and the J gene lost 5 bases, with 11 bases spanning the gap. The CDR3 contains 14 residues. CDR3 sequence reads: CASSLGQQRYGYTF. CDR3 DNA sequence: TGTGCCAGCAGTTTAGGACAGCAGAGATATGGCTACACCTTC.

The chain links TRBV2 to TRBJ2-3; 7 bases fit TRBD1. The V gene end was trimmed by 4 bases and the J gene end by 3 bases; junction bases not matched to a gene: 7. Per the germline V gene, CDR1 is SNHLY and CDR2 is FYNNEI. The CDR3 consists of 15 residues. CDR3 protein: CASSAGTVFTDTQYF. In nucleotides, the CDR3 is TGTGCCAGCAGTGCCGGGACAGTTTTTACAGATACGCAGTATTTT.

This CDR3 is CASSAFGHTEAFF. CDR3 bases: TGTGCCAGCAGCGCCTTTGGGCATACTGAAGCTTTCTTT. The V and J genes are TRBV7-9 and TRBJ1-1; the D is unclear. Germline V lookup: CDR1 SEHNR, CDR2 FQNEAQ (reference sequence). The CDR3 consists of 13 residues. V was shortened by 5 bases and J by 5 bases, with 12 bases between the two germline ends.

The chain links TRBV7-2 to TRBJ2-7; D is tentatively TRBD1 or TRBD2 (7 bases each). The CDR3 contains 14 residues. Deletions cut 7 bases from V and 7 bases from J, with 20 bases between. Germline values: CDR1 SGHTA, CDR2 FQGNSA. CDR3 sequence (DNA): TGTGCCAGCAATCAGGGGGGGGCGTGGAATGAGCAGTACTTC. Translating it yields CASNQGGAWNEQYF.

This chain joins TRBV28 and TRBJ2-1; 12 nucleotides match TRBD2. Per the germline V gene, CDR1 is MDHEN and CDR2 is SYDVKM. The CDR3 is 13 residues long. V lost 11 bases and J lost 4; bases outside the gene matches: 3. As DNA, the CDR3 is TGTGCCGGAACTAGCGGGGGGTACAATGAGCAGTTCTTC. It is translated as CAGTSGGYNEQFF.

The rearrangement links TRBV2 to TRBJ2-7, with 8 bases aligning to TRBD1. After removal of 6 bases from V and 0 bases from J, the junction contained 10 bases not matched to a gene. There are 16 residues in the CDR3. Germline V gene data show CDR1 as SNHLY and CDR2 as FYNNEI. The CDR3 DNA reads as TGTGCCAGCAGACCCCCGAGGGACAGGAGCTCCTACGAGCAGTACTTC. Translation gives CASRPPRDRSSYEQYF.